Below, 14 T cell receptor beta chains from the same sample are listed, as sequenced in a study of CD8 T cells in Susac syndrome. After extraction with the RNeasy kit, roughly 0.45 to 1 ug of the RNA was reverse transcribed using random hexamers. A single record per CDR3 protein comes from TCRdb applying MiXCR to the immunoSEQ multiplex PCR reads. The sample has some 150,000 distinct CDR3 sequences; around 96% are singletons. The sequenced sample was CD4+ T cells from PBMCs. The receptors stem from a human donor with Susac syndrome.

The rearrangement uses TRBV28 and TRBJ2-1, with D possibly called TRBD1 or TRBD2 (5 bases each). Germline CDR1 reads MDHEN; CDR2 reads SYDVKM. Trimming removed 9 bases at V and 10 bases at J, with 16 bases between. This CDR3 has 12 amino acids. The CDR3 nucleotides read TGTGCCAGTCAACCCCCGGGACGGGAGCAGTTCTTC. Translating gives CASQPPGREQFF.

This clonotype was counted once. The chain has TRBV6-5 and TRBJ2-3, with 12 bases lining up with TRBD2. Unmatched junction bases numbered 7, after V lost 5 bases and J lost 10 bases. There are 14 residues in the CDR3. The germline V gene has CDR1 MNHEY and CDR2 SVGAGI. As DNA, the CDR3 is TGTGCCAGCAGTCCCTCTAGCGGGGGGGCCGCGCAGTATTTT. As protein: CASSPSSGGAAQYF.

This chain uses TRBV3-1 with TRBJ1-1, with D possibly being TRBD1 (5 bases). The germline V gene encodes CDR1 LGHDT and CDR2 YNNKEL (reference sequence). Trimming cost V 6 bases and J 3 bases, with 17 bases left between them. This CDR3 is 15 amino acids long. CDR3 sequence: CASRPGTIRDTEAFF. CDR3 sequence (DNA): TGTGCCAGCAGGCCGGGGACGATTAGGGACACTGAAGCTTTCTTT.

This rearrangement joins TRBV18 to TRBJ2-3, with TRBD2 matching 10 bases. With 6 bases clipped from V and 0 bases from J, the junction kept 3 bases outside the gene matches. There are 15 residues in the CDR3. Germline assignment: CDR1 KGHSH and CDR2 LQKENI. Here the CDR3 DNA reads TGTGCCAGCTCGCGACTAGCGGGTAGCACAGATACGCAGTATTTT. Its protein is CASSRLAGSTDTQYF.

The chain uses TRBV6-5 and TRBJ1-5, with TRBD1 as a possible D gene (5 bases). Trimming removed 8 bases from V and 3 bases from J, with 11 bases in between. Germline V gene data show CDR1 as MNHEY and CDR2 as SVGAGI. The CDR3 loop spans 13 amino acids. Here the CDR3 reads CASSGRHNQPQHF. As DNA, the CDR3 is TGTGCCAGCTCGGGACGGCACAATCAGCCCCAGCATTTT.

The chain employs TRBV20-1 and TRBJ2-1, with D unclear. Germline CDR1 and CDR2: DFQATT and SNEGSKA (reference sequence). The CDR3 contains 13 residues. The ends were cut back, 0 bases at V and 6 bases at J, with 9 bases in the middle. The CDR3 here is CSARDGVLNEQFF. CDR3 in DNA: TGCAGTGCTAGAGATGGGGTCCTCAATGAGCAGTTCTTC.

This chain joins TRBV15 and TRBJ2-5; TRBD2 aligns across 8 bases. With V trimmed by 0 bases and J by 5 bases, 2 bases remained unmatched. Germline V gene lookup returns CDR1 LNHNV and CDR2 YYDKDF (reference sequence). The CDR3 consists of 14 residues. CDR3 sequence reads: CATSRETSAETQYF. CDR3 DNA: TGTGCCACCAGCAGAGAGACTAGCGCGGAGACCCAGTACTTC.

The genes are TRBV29-1 and TRBJ2-3, with 10 bases aligning to TRBD2. Germline V gives CDR1 SQVTM, CDR2 ANQGSEA. After removal of 2 bases from V and 5 bases from J, the junction contained 7 bases not matched to a gene. The CDR3 covers 15 residues. The CDR3 region is CSVEPKRGGRDTQYF. CDR3 sequence (DNA): TGCAGCGTTGAACCCAAGCGGGGGGGCAGAGATACGCAGTATTTT.

The rearrangement uses TRBV4-1 and TRBJ2-5; D remains ambiguous. Between the trimmed V and J ends, which lost 4 bases and 5 bases, there was a span of 17 bases. The germline V gene encodes CDR1 MGHRA and CDR2 YSYEKL. The CDR3 is 15 amino acids. DNA for the CDR3: TGCGCCAGCAGCCCAGACGGGCAATACGGGGAGACCCAGTACTTC. The encoded protein is CASSPDGQYGETQYF.

The chain uses TRBV29-1 and TRBJ1-1; TRBD1 agrees at 7 bases. The CDR3 spans 13 residues. The germline CDR1 and CDR2 sequences are SQVTM and ANQGSEA. After removal of 2 bases from V and 5 bases from J, the junction contained 5 bases not matched to a gene. The CDR3 DNA sequence: TGCAGCGTTGAATTGACAGGGCGAACTGAAGCTTTCTTT. Its protein is CSVELTGRTEAFF.

The chain employs TRBV4-2 and TRBJ1-5; D remains unclear. This CDR3 contains 13 residues. V was shortened by 4 bases and J by 6 bases, with 10 bases between the two germline ends. CDR1 and CDR2 from the germline V gene are LGHNA and YNFKEQ. CDR3 DNA sequence: TGTGCCAGCAGCCCCTGGGCGGGTCAGCCCCAGCATTTT. Residues: CASSPWAGQPQHF.

V and J are TRBV29-1 and TRBJ2-3; D is tentatively TRBD1 or TRBD2 (5 bases each). The CDR3 is 11 residues long. V was pared by 4 bases and J by 6 bases, with 8 bases between. The germline gives CDR1 SQVTM, CDR2 ANQGSEA. CDR3 in amino acids: CSVAGADTQYF. The CDR3 DNA sequence: TGCAGCGTTGCCGGGGCGGATACGCAGTATTTT.

The J gene is TRBJ2-3, the V gene TRBV9, with TRBD2 identical over 9 bases. This CDR3 spans 15 amino acids. Looked up from germline, CDR1 is SGDLS and CDR2 is YYNGEE. V was clipped by 0 bases and J by 6 bases; unmatched bases: 5. The CDR3 DNA sequence: TGTGCCAGCAGCGTAGTTGCGGGGGGGCCCGATACGCAGTATTTT. Protein product: CASSVVAGGPDTQYF.

The CDR3: CASSQVPPRLAGGHGEQYF. The CDR3 DNA is TGTGCCAGCAGCCAAGTTCCCCCTCGGCTAGCGGGGGGCCATGGAGAGCAGTACTTC. The chain uses TRBV14 and TRBJ2-7; 11 bases are shared with TRBD2. Trimming cost V 1 base and J 7 bases; bases outside gene matches: 18. The CDR3 runs 19 residues. Germline CDR1 SGHDN, CDR2 FVKESK.